The rows below give T cell receptor beta chains drawn from one sample of a study of PD-1 blockade in mismatch repair-deficient tumors. Sequenced by immunoSEQ multiplex PCR; TCRdb stores in-frame clones only, minus some. In the table there are some 120,000 clones, roughly 90% of which are singletons. The sample consisted of peripheral blood, taken approximately 73 weeks after starting pembrolizumab. These receptors came from an adult with mismatch repair-deficient cancer. CDR3s include the opening cysteine and the closing phenylalanine or tryptophan. Fields, in order: V gene, D gene, J gene, clone size, CDR3 protein, CDR3 DNA. D genes are given only for firm matches. Clone size, where shown, is once, few, many, or a class for clones that have expanded.

TRBV9	.	TRBJ2-2	.	CASSVLGMPGELFF	TGTGCCAGCAGCGTACTGGGGATGCCCGGGGAGCTGTTTTTT
TRBV6-5	.	TRBJ1-5	.	CASSSIFRGAGQPQHF	TGTGCCAGCAGTTCTATATTTAGGGGGGCCGGTCAGCCCCAGCATTTT
TRBV6-5	TRBD1	TRBJ1-2	.	CASSPPTGVGYTF	TGTGCCAGCAGTCCTCCCACAGGGGTAGGCTACACCTTC
TRBV18	TRBD1	TRBJ2-1	.	CASSPRGTGKGYNEQFF	TGTGCCAGCTCACCACGGGGGACAGGGAAGGGCTACAATGAGCAGTTCTTC
TRBV28	TRBD1	TRBJ1-2	.	CASSLGPRTGNYGYTF	TGTGCCAGCAGTTTAGGGCCCCGGACAGGCAACTATGGCTACACCTTC
TRBV28	.	TRBJ1-2	.	CASTSNRATLYGYTF	TGTGCCAGCACCTCCAACAGGGCCACTCTCTATGGCTACACCTTC
TRBV5-1	.	TRBJ2-3	.	CASSPRIITTTDTQYF	TGCGCCAGCAGCCCGCGAATCATCACCACCACAGATACGCAGTATTTT
TRBV4-1	.	TRBJ1-2	.	CASSLSGTPFYGYTF	TGCGCCAGCAGCCTTTCCGGGACACCATTCTATGGCTACACCTTC
TRBV9	.	TRBJ1-5	.	CASSVATDVNQPQHF	TGTGCCAGCAGCGTGGCGACAGACGTTAATCAGCCCCAGCATTTT
TRBV7-2	TRBD1	TRBJ2-3	once	CASSLEDRGTDTQYF	TGTGCCAGCAGCTTAGAAGACAGGGGCACCGATACGCAGTATTTT
TRBV10-2	.	TRBJ2-7	few	CASRPPSGQISYEQYF	TGCGCCAGCAGGCCCCCCAGCGGGCAAATCTCCTACGAGCAGTACTTC
TRBV6-1	.	TRBJ1-1	.	CASSEAGKDTEAFF	TGTGCCAGCAGTGAAGCCGGGAAAGACACTGAAGCTTTCTTT
TRBV4-1	.	TRBJ2-1	.	CASSQSDFYNEQFF	TGCGCCAGCAGCCAATCGGACTTCTACAATGAGCAGTTCTTC
TRBV28	TRBD2	TRBJ2-7	.	CASSFGTSGILSYEQYF	TGTGCCAGCAGTTTTGGGACTAGCGGCATTCTCTCCTACGAGCAGTACTTC
TRBV6-6	TRBD1	TRBJ2-1	once	CASSYTDRVNNEQFF	TGTGCCAGCAGTTACACGGACAGGGTTAACAATGAGCAGTTCTTC
TRBV10-2	.	TRBJ2-7	.	CASSSGALYEQYF	TGCGCCAGCAGCTCGGGGGCCCTTTACGAGCAGTACTTC
TRBV19	TRBD2	TRBJ2-3	.	CASRGTSVLGTDTQYF	TGTGCCAGTAGAGGGACTAGCGTGTTGGGCACAGATACGCAGTATTTT
TRBV7-9	TRBD1	TRBJ1-1	.	CASSSSDRGDLNTEAFF	TGTGCCAGCAGTTCGTCCGACAGGGGGGATTTGAACACTGAAGCTTTCTTT
TRBV5-6	.	TRBJ2-2	.	CASSFGARDTGELFF	TGTGCCAGCAGCTTTGGGGCCAGGGACACCGGGGAGCTGTTTTTT
TRBV5-1	TRBD1	TRBJ1-2	.	CASSFSPDRAGSYGYTF	TGCGCCAGCAGCTTCTCTCCCGACAGGGCGGGTTCCTATGGCTACACCTTC
TRBV10-1	.	TRBJ2-7	.	CASSEAGVYEQYF	TGCGCCAGCAGTGAGGCCGGGGTATACGAGCAGTACTTC
TRBV7-6	.	TRBJ1-4	.	CASSPDSPREKLFF	TGTGCCAGCAGCCCCGACAGCCCTAGGGAAAAACTGTTTTTT
TRBV4-1	TRBD2	TRBJ2-5	.	CASSHGLAGGLETQYF	TGCGCCAGCAGCCATGGACTAGCGGGAGGGCTAGAGACCCAGTACTTC
TRBV11-3	.	TRBJ2-1	.	CASSLEYVDEQFF	TGTGCCAGCAGCTTAGAGTATGTAGATGAGCAGTTCTTC
TRBV7-9	.	TRBJ2-7	.	CASSTRESPYEQYF	TGTGCCAGCTCCACAAGGGAAAGTCCCTACGAGCAGTACTTC
TRBV4-1	.	TRBJ1-2	.	CASSQEAVNYGYTF	TGCGCCAGCAGCCAAGAGGCAGTAAACTATGGCTACACCTTC
TRBV5-8	.	TRBJ2-7	.	CASRLFNGYEQYF	TGTGCCAGCAGGCTCTTTAATGGTTACGAGCAGTACTTC
TRBV14	TRBD2	TRBJ2-2	.	CASSQTSLTGELFF	TGTGCCAGCAGCCAGACTAGCCTCACCGGGGAGCTGTTTTTT
TRBV7-3	.	TRBJ2-3	.	CASSPVGGSTDTQYF	TGTGCCAGCAGCCCCGTGGGCGGGAGCACAGATACGCAGTATTTT
TRBV4-2	TRBD2	TRBJ2-7	.	CASSQRPSGSTYEQYF	TGTGCCAGCAGCCAGCGACCTAGCGGGAGTACCTACGAGCAGTACTTC
TRBV21-1	.	TRBJ2-1	.	CASSTPLAFSYNEQFF	TGTGCCAGCAGCACCCCACTAGCGTTCTCCTACAATGAGCAGTTCTTC
TRBV4-1	TRBD2	TRBJ2-3	.	CASSPRVAGAPTDTQYF	TGCGCCAGCAGCCCTCGCGTAGCGGGAGCCCCCACAGATACGCAGTATTTT
TRBV11-2	TRBD2	TRBJ2-4	.	CASSSSGGENIQYF	TGTGCCAGCAGCTCCTCGGGGGGGGAAAACATTCAGTACTTC
TRBV29-1	.	TRBJ2-7	.	CSVHLGSNEQYF	TGCAGCGTTCATCTGGGTTCTAACGAGCAGTACTTC
TRBV29-1	TRBD1	TRBJ1-1	.	CSVEVDRAFF	TGCAGCGTTGAAGTGGACAGGGCTTTCTTT
TRBV5-1	TRBD2	TRBJ2-3	.	CASSLGLAGVWTDTQYF	TGCGCCAGCAGCTTGGGCCTAGCGGGAGTTTGGACAGATACGCAGTATTTT
TRBV28	.	TRBJ2-1	.	CASSPPVRGHEQFF	TGTGCCAGCAGTCCTCCTGTGAGGGGCCATGAGCAGTTCTTC
TRBV7-9	.	TRBJ2-7	.	CASSLARLAREQYF	TGTGCCAGCAGCTTGGCTAGATTAGCGCGCGAGCAGTACTTC
TRBV19	TRBD1	TRBJ2-2	.	CASSMTGKSGELFF	TGTGCCAGTAGTATGACAGGGAAGTCCGGGGAGCTGTTTTTT
TRBV13	TRBD2	TRBJ2-7	.	CASTTSGSYEQYF	TGTGCCAGCACTACTAGCGGGAGCTACGAGCAGTACTTC
TRBV6-5	TRBD2	TRBJ2-3	.	CASSPLAGGVDTQYF	TGTGCCAGCAGCCCACTAGCGGGAGGGGTAGATACGCAGTATTTT
TRBV11-2	TRBD2	TRBJ2-2	.	CASSLDWGGSGELFF	TGTGCCAGCAGCTTAGATTGGGGAGGGTCCGGGGAGCTGTTTTTT
TRBV5-4	TRBD1	TRBJ2-7	.	CASRQDRAHEQYF	TGTGCCAGCAGACAGGACAGGGCTCACGAGCAGTACTTC
TRBV7-6	.	TRBJ2-5	.	CASSLGMGIQETQYF	TGTGCCAGCAGCTTAGGTATGGGCATCCAAGAGACCCAGTACTTC
TRBV11-2	.	TRBJ2-7	.	CASRSGDEQYF	TGTGCCAGCCGTTCCGGGGACGAGCAGTACTTC
TRBV30	.	TRBJ2-1	.	CAWSVRGLLYNEQFF	TGTGCCTGGAGTGTACGAGGACTCCTGTACAATGAGCAGTTCTTC
TRBV7-2	.	TRBJ2-2	few	CASSLTGELFF	TGTGCCAGCAGCTTAACCGGGGAGCTGTTTTTT
TRBV12-5	.	TRBJ2-1	.	CASGSLGQGISDEQFF	TGTGCTAGTGGTTCCCTAGGGCAGGGGATAAGCGATGAGCAGTTCTTC
TRBV28	TRBD2	TRBJ2-3	.	CASSLTIAGAGGDTQYF	TGTGCCAGCAGTTTGACTATAGCGGGAGCCGGGGGGGATACGCAGTATTTT
TRBV13	.	TRBJ2-2	.	CASSLGVRTTGELFF	TGTGCCAGCAGCTTAGGGGTACGAACCACCGGGGAGCTGTTTTTT
TRBV7-9	TRBD2	TRBJ2-4	.	CASSLGGGSEAKNIQYF	TGTGCCAGCAGCTTAGGTGGCGGGAGTGAGGCCAAAAACATTCAGTACTTC
TRBV5-6	TRBD1	TRBJ2-2	once	CASSWITGGNTGELFF	TGTGCCAGCAGCTGGATTACAGGGGGGAACACCGGGGAGCTGTTTTTT
TRBV6-5	.	TRBJ1-5	.	CASSYSRGNQPQHF	TGTGCCAGCAGTTACTCGAGAGGCAATCAGCCCCAGCATTTT
TRBV13	.	TRBJ2-1	.	CASSSSPGTTHEQFF	TGTGCCAGCAGCAGTAGCCCAGGGACCACCCATGAGCAGTTCTTC